This T cell receptor beta chain was captured by sequencing in a study of cytomegalovirus exposure and HLA in healthy donors. The PCR employed 60 Vbeta primers together with 13 Jbeta primers. TCRdb keeps only in-frame clones here, not all; method: immunoSEQ multiplex PCR. Of 200,000 to 300,000 clones listed, just under 85% are singletons. The germline V gene encodes CDR1 LNHNV and CDR2 YYDKDF (reference sequence). The V and J ends lost 0 bases and 3 bases, in that order; junction bases with no gene match: 2. The CDR3 spans 14 residues. The sample taken for sequencing was PBMCs. The chain joins TRBV15 to TRBJ2-7, with TRBD1 identical over 7 bases. The source is a woman between 40 and 55 years old in good health and CMV-seropositive. This chain's CDR3 is CATSRDRQGYEQYF. CDR3 DNA sequence: TGTGCCACCAGCAGAGATAGACAGGGCTACGAGCAGTACTTC. Drawing the rest from reference TRBV15 and TRBJ2-7, the complete variable domain is DAMVIQNPRYQVTQFGKPVTLSCSQTLNHNVMYWYQQKSSQAPKLLFHYYDKDFNNEADTPDNFQSRRPNTSFCFLDIRSPGLGDTAMYLCATSRDRQGYEQYFGPGTRLTVT.